The present T cell receptor beta chain was sequenced within a study of blood T cell repertoires in COVID-19. Whole-study context: From T cells, B-cell-depleted T cells, or PBMCs came the material, which was cDNA or gDNA.

Authors' methods: By means of reference gene primer amplification, nucleated cell counts were estimated. Profiling relied on immunoSEQ multiplex PCR, and the TCRdb table lists in-frame clones only, not all of them. That table is the source of V, J and clone size, and D and trimming were worked out from the DNA. The sample consists of some 150,000 clones, approximately 85% of them appearing once. Seattle cases were enrolled at active infection and followed longitudinally. Sequencing was carried out using peripheral blood. This receptor was taken from a woman aged 55 to 70 with COVID-19, enrolled during active disease.

CDR3 sequence: CASSISWAEKLFF. The CDR3 DNA reads TGTGCCAGTAGTATATCTTGGGCTGAAAAACTGTTTTTT. This chain joins TRBV19 and TRBJ1-4; D not certain. Germline-derived CDR1 and CDR2 are LNHDA and SQIVND (reference sequence). The length of the CDR3 is 13 residues. Trimming left V 2 bases short and J 7 bases short, with 8 bases between.